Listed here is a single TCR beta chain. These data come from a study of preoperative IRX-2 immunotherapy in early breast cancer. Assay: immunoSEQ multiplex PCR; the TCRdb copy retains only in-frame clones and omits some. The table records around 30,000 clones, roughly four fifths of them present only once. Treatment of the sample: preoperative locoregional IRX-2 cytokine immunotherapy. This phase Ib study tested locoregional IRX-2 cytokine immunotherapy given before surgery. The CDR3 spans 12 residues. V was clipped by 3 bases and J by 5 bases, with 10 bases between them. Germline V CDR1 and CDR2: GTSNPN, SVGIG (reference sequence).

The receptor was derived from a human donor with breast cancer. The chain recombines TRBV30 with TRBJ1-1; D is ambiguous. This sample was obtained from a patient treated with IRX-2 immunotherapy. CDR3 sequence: CAWRPRGTEAFF. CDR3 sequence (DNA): TGTGCCTGGAGACCCCGGGGTACTGAAGCTTTCTTT.